The T cell receptor (beta chain) described here comes from a study of blood T cell repertoires in COVID-19. Trimming took off 7 bases at V and 4 bases at J, with 5 bases between the two ends. Per the germline V gene, CDR1 is SEHNR and CDR2 is FQNEAQ (reference sequence). The CDR3 spans 11 residues. Generated by immunoSEQ multiplex PCR, the TCRdb table keeps only in-frame clones and is missing some. The sample contains 310,000 or so clones, approximately 86% of which appear only once. The sequence was collected from a woman aged 18-29 years who had recovered from COVID-19. Sequenced input: PBMCs or T cells enriched from blood (not recorded which). The rearrangement joins TRBV7-9 to TRBJ2-1, with D unclear. CDR3 loop: CASNRYNEQFF. CDR3 sequence (DNA): TGTGCCAGCAACAGATACAATGAGCAGTTCTTC.